This T cell receptor (beta chain) was sequenced during a study of shared T cell receptors in the human thymus. Germline V gene data show CDR1 as MNHNS and CDR2 as SASEGT. The CDR3 has 17 amino acids. The protocol was immunoSEQ multiplex PCR, while the TCRdb copy is restricted to in-frame clones and leaves out a portion. The sample contains some 720,000 clones, roughly 88% of which appear only once. This sample also appeared in a second study, on human thymus T cells. That work states: Thymic tissue was derived from resections collected during corrective heart surgery. V and J gene usage appeared biased in thymic and blood repertoires.

The source of this sequence is a boy younger than two with a congenital heart defect. The chain combines TRBV6-1 with TRBJ2-5, with 13 bases aligning to TRBD2. With the DNA end fitting TRBJ2-7 better, the J assignment may be wrong. Sequenced: thymocytes. The CDR3 sequence is CASSAPRGTSGNDEQYF. Written as DNA, the CDR3 is TGTGCCAGCAGTGCCCCGCGGGGGACTAGCGGGAACGACGAGCAGTACTTC.